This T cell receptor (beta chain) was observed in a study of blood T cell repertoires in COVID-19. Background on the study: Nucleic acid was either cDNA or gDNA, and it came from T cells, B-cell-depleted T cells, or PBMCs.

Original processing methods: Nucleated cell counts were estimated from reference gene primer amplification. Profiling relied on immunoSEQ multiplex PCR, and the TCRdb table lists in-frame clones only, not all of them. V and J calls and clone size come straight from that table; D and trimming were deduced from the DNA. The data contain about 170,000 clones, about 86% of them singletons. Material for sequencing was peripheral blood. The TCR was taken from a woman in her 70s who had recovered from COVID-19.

The DNA of the CDR3 is TGTGCCAGTAACCCAAACAGGGAAACCCTCAATCAGCCCCAGCATTTT. It encodes CASNPNRETLNQPQHF. The rearrangement links TRBV19 to TRBJ1-5; tentatively, D is TRBD1 (6 bases). The germline V and J ends were trimmed by 7 bases and 3 bases, with 19 bases remaining between them. Looked up from germline, CDR1 is LNHDA and CDR2 is SQIVND (reference sequence). The CDR3 sequence is 16 residues long.